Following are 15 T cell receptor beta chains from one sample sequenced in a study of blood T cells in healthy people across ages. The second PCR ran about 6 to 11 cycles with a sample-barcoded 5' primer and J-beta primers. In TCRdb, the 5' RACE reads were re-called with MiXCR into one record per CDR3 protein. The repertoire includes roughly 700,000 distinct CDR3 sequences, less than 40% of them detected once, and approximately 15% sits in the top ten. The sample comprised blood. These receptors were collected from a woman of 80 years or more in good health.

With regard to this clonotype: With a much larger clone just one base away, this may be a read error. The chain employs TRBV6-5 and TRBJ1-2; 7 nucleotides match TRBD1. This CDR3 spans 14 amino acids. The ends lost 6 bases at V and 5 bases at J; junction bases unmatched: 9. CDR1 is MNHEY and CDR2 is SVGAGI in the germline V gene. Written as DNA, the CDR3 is TGTGCCAGCAGGCCGAACCGACAGGGTTATGGCTACACCTTC. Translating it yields CASRPNRQGYGYTF.

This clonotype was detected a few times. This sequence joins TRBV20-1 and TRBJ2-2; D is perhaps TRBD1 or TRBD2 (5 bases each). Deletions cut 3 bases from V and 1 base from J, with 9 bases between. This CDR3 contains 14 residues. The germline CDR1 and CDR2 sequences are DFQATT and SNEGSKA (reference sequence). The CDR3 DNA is TGCAGTGCTAGCCCGGGGCAGAACACCGGGGAGCTGTTTTTT. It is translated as CSASPGQNTGELFF.

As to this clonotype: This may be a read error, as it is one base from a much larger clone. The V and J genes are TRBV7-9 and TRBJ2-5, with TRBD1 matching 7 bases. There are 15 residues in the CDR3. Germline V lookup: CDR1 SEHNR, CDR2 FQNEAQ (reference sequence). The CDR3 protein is CASSLQTGSQETRYF. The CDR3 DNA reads TGTGCCAGCAGCTTGCAGACAGGGTCCCAAGAGACCCGGTACTTC.

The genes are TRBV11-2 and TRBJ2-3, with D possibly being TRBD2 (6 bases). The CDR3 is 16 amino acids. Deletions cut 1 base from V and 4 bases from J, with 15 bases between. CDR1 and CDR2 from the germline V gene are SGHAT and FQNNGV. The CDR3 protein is CASSLVRPGAADTQYF. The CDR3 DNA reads TGTGCCAGCAGCTTAGTCCGTCCGGGAGCAGCAGATACGCAGTATTTT.

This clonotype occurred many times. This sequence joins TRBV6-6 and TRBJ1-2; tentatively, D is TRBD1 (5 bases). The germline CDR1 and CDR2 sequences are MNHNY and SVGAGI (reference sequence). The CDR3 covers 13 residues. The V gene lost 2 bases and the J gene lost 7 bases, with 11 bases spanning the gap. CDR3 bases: TGTGCCAGCAGTTACGGGGCCTCCTCTGGCTACACCTTC. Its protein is CASSYGASSGYTF.

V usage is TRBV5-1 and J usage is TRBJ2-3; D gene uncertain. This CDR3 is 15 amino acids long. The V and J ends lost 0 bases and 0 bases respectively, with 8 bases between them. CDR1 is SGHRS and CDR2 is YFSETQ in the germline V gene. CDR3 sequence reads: CASSLAWQSTDTQYF. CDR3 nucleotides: TGCGCCAGCAGCTTGGCCTGGCAGAGCACAGATACGCAGTATTTT.

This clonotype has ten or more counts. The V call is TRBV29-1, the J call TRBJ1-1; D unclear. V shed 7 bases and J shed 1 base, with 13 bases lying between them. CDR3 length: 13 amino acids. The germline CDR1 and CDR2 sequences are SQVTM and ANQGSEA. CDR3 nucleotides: TGCAGCGCCGCAACAGAGAAGAACACTGAAGCTTTCTTT. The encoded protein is CSAATEKNTEAFF.

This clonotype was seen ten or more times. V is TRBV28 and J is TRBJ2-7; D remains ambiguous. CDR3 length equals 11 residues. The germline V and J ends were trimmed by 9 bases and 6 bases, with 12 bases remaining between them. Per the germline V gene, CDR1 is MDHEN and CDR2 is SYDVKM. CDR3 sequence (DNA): TGTGCCAGTCAGGCCGCACGCGAGCAGTACTTC. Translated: CASQAAREQYF.

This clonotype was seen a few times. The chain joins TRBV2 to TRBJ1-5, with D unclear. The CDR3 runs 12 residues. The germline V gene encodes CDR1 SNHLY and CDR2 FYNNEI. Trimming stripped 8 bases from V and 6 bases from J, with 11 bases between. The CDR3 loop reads CASWGGTQPQHF. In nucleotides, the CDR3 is TGTGCCAGCTGGGGAGGCACTCAGCCCCAGCATTTT.

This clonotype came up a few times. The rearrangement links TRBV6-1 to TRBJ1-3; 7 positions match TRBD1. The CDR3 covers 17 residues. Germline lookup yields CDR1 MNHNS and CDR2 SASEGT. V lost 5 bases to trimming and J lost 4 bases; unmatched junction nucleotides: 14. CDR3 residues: CASSPQPLRDRGNTIYF. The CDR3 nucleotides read TGTGCCAGCAGTCCCCAACCTCTCCGGGACAGAGGAAACACCATATATTTT.

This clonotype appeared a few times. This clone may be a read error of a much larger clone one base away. The chain's CDR3 is CSARGDRGVKEQYF. Written as DNA, the CDR3 is TGCAGTGCTAGAGGTGACCGGGGGGTTAAAGAGCAGTACTTC. The rearrangement uses TRBV20-1 and TRBJ2-7; 7 positions agree with TRBD2. Germline CDR1 reads DFQATT; CDR2 reads SNEGSKA (reference sequence). CDR3 length: 14 amino acids. Trimming took 1 base from V and 7 from J; bases not matched to a gene: 10.

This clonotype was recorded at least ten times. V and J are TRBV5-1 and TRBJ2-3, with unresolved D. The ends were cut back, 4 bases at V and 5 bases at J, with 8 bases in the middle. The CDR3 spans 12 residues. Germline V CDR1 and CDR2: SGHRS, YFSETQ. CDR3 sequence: CASSIQGDTQYF. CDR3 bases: TGCGCCAGCAGCATTCAAGGAGATACGCAGTATTTT.

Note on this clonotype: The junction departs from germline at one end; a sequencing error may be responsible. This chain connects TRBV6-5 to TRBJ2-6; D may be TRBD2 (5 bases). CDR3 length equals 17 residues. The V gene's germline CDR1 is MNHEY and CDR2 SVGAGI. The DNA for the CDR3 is TGTGCCTGCAGTTACTCGATCGAAGGGAGCGGGGCCAACGTCCTGACTTTC. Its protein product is CACSYSIEGSGANVLTF.

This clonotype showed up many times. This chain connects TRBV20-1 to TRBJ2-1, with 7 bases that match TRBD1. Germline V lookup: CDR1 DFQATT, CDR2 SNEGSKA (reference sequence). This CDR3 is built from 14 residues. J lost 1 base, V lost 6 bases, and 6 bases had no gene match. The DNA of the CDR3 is TGCAGTGCCATGGGGACAGTATCCTACAATGAGCAGTTCTTC. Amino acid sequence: CSAMGTVSYNEQFF.

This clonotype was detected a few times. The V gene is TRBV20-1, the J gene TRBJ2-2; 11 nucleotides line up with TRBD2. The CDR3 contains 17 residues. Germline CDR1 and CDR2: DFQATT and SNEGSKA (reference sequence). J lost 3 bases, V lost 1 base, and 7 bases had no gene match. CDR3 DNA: TGCAGTGCTAGAGGTAGCCTAGCGGGGGGTCACACCGGGGAGCTGTTTTTT. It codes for CSARGSLAGGHTGELFF.